Presented here are 26 T cell receptor beta chains from one specimen sequenced in a study of T-cell memory formation after mild COVID-19. TCRdb reanalysed the 5' RACE reads using MiXCR and keeps one entry per CDR3 protein. The table includes 50,000 or so distinct CDR3 sequences, over 9% detected once. Sequencing was carried out using PBMCs or a T cell subset sorted from them (not recorded which). These receptor sequences come from a young man who had mild COVID-19 (a few samples of this study predate the infection). Cell type and time point are not known.

The chain combines TRBV5-1 with TRBJ1-5, with 10 bases aligning to TRBD1. V lost 4 bases and J lost 8; bases outside the gene matches: 6. Germline V lookup: CDR1 SGHRS, CDR2 YFSETQ. The CDR3 sequence is 14 residues long. CDR3 coding DNA: TGCGCCAGCAGCCCAGGACAGGGGGGCGAGCCCCAGCATTTT. Translating it yields CASSPGQGGEPQHF.

This clonotype showed up many times. The V and J genes are TRBV6-6 and TRBJ1-5, with a tentative D call TRBD1 (6 bases). The V end lost 0 bases, the J end lost 4 bases, and 13 bases lay between the germline ends. Per germline, CDR1 MNHNY and CDR2 SVGAGI (reference sequence). The CDR3 loop spans 16 amino acids. The CDR3 spells CASSYSRGGINQPQHF. The CDR3 bases are TGTGCCAGCAGTTACTCGAGGGGGGGCATTAATCAGCCCCAGCATTTT.

Many counts were recorded for this clonotype. This chain joins TRBV4-3 and TRBJ2-3; D may be TRBD2 (5 bases). The CDR3 is 13 residues long. Germline CDR1 is LGHNA and CDR2 is YSLEER. The germline V and J ends were trimmed by 2 bases and 6 bases, with 9 bases remaining between them. This CDR3 is CASSQSREDTQYF. Here the CDR3 DNA reads TGCGCCAGCAGCCAATCAAGGGAGGATACGCAGTATTTT.

This clonotype was counted a single time. The genes are TRBV20-1 and TRBJ2-1; TRBD2 agrees at 12 bases. This CDR3 comprises 15 residues. The V gene's germline CDR1 is DFQATT and CDR2 SNEGSKA (reference sequence). The trim removed 5 bases at V and 5 bases at J, leaving 7 bases unmatched. The CDR3 sequence: CSAPKLAGGDNEQFF. Here the CDR3 DNA reads TGCAGTGCTCCCAAACTAGCGGGGGGCGACAATGAGCAGTTCTTC.

This clonotype was seen a few times. V and J are TRBV9 and TRBJ1-1; TRBD1 agrees at 8 bases. V trimming: 2 bases; J trimming: 4 bases; junction bases outside the gene matches: 13. The CDR3 extends over 17 amino acids. In germline, CDR1 is SGDLS, CDR2 YYNGEE. The CDR3 DNA sequence: TGTGCCAGCAGCGTGGGAGAAGGACAGGGAGGAGCCACTGAAGCTTTCTTT. Amino acids: CASSVGEGQGGATEAFF.

The sample holds many counts of this clonotype. The chain couples TRBV5-6 to TRBJ1-6; no clear D gene. The germline gives CDR1 SGHDT, CDR2 YYEEEE. V was shortened by 1 base and J by 0 bases, with 11 bases between the two germline ends. The CDR3 loop spans 17 amino acids. CDR3 amino acids: CASSLFGMSSYNSPLHF. The CDR3 DNA reads TGTGCCAGCAGCTTGTTCGGGATGAGCTCCTATAATTCACCCCTCCACTTT.

This clonotype was seen ten or more times. J is TRBJ2-7 and V is TRBV6-1; 7 bases are a match to TRBD1. This CDR3 has 14 residues. V shed 4 bases and J 5 bases; nucleotides not matched to a gene: 8. Germline V gene data show CDR1 as MNHNS and CDR2 as SASEGT. CDR3 region: CASSARQGWDEQYF. The CDR3 bases are TGTGCCAGCAGTGCTCGACAGGGCTGGGACGAGCAGTACTTC.

A few counts support this clonotype. The rearrangement joins TRBV7-2 to TRBJ2-3; D remains unclear. Looked up from germline, CDR1 is SGHTA and CDR2 is FQGNSA. Trimming removed 0 bases from V and 0 bases from J, with 10 bases in between. This CDR3 is built from 16 residues. The CDR3 protein is CASSLARGDSTDTQYF. CDR3 nucleotides: TGTGCCAGCAGCTTAGCGAGAGGAGATAGCACAGATACGCAGTATTTT.

The rearrangement uses TRBV4-1 and TRBJ1-4; no firm D call. The CDR3 runs 13 residues. The V gene's germline CDR1 is MGHRA and CDR2 YSYEKL. The chain's CDR3 is CAAARTDGEKLFF. The DNA for the CDR3 is TGCGCTGCAGCCCGGACCGACGGTGAAAAACTGTTTTTT.

Only a few counts were recorded for this clonotype. V gene TRBV11-2 combines with J gene TRBJ2-1; 7 bases are shared with TRBD2. The junction had 7 bases not matched to a gene; V was cut back by 3 bases and J by 8 bases. The CDR3 totals 14 residues. The germline V gene encodes CDR1 SGHAT and CDR2 FQNNGV. CDR3 amino acids: CASSLLGGRDEQFF. CDR3 bases: TGTGCCAGCAGCTTGTTGGGGGGGAGGGATGAGCAGTTCTTC.

This clonotype was seen a handful of times. The chain couples TRBV5-1 to TRBJ1-1; 7 positions agree with TRBD1. The CDR3 sequence is 17 residues long. With 3 bases clipped from V and 0 bases from J, the junction kept 11 bases outside the gene matches. Germline loops: CDR1 SGHRS, CDR2 YFSETQ. In nucleotides, the CDR3 is TGCGCCAGCAGCTCAAGGACAGGTCAAATAATGAACACTGAAGCTTTCTTT. This codes for CASSSRTGQIMNTEAFF. The complete variable domain, with remaining parts taken from reference TRBV5-1 and TRBJ1-1, reads KAGVTQTPRYLIKTRGQQVTLSCSPISGHRSVSWYQQTPGQGLQFLFEYFSETQRNKGNFPGRFSGRQFSNSRSEMNVSTLELGDSALYLCASSSRTGQIMNTEAFFGQGTRLTVV.

This clonotype has only a few counts. The chain joins TRBV4-3 to TRBJ1-2; D is unresolved. The germline V and J ends were trimmed by 4 bases and 8 bases, with 14 bases remaining between them. Germline values: CDR1 LGHNA, CDR2 YSLEER. The CDR3 loop spans 13 amino acids. CDR3 coding DNA: TGCGCCAGCAGCCGGCGTATCGGAGAGGGCTACACCTTC. This codes for CASSRRIGEGYTF.

This clonotype has just a few counts. This chain uses TRBV6-2 or TRBV6-3 with TRBJ2-5; D gene ambiguous. Between the trimmed V and J ends, which lost 7 bases and 1 base, there was a span of 22 bases. The germline V gene encodes CDR1 MNHEY and CDR2 SVGEGT. The CDR3 totals 17 residues. The CDR3 sequence: CASTTGYGRTPQETQYF. The CDR3 DNA reads TGTGCCAGCACGACCGGATATGGCAGGACCCCCCAAGAGACCCAGTACTTC.

This clonotype was seen only a few times. The chain has TRBV7-3 and TRBJ2-6; possible D gene TRBD1, 5 bases. V gave up 4 bases and J gave up 2 bases, with 9 bases separating them. CDR1 is SGHTA and CDR2 is FQGTGA in the germline V gene. This CDR3 contains 15 residues. The CDR3 region is CASSSGHAGANVLTF. CDR3 nucleotides: TGTGCCAGCAGCTCTGGACATGCTGGGGCCAACGTCCTGACTTTC. Drawing the rest from reference TRBV7-3 and TRBJ2-6, the complete variable domain is GAGVSQTPSNKVTEKGKYVELRCDPISGHTALYWYRQSLGQGPEFLIYFQGTGAADDSGLPNDRFFAVRPEGSVSTLKIQRTERGDSAVYLCASSSGHAGANVLTFGAGSRLTVL.

This clonotype appeared a few times. The V call is TRBV12-3 or TRBV12-4, the J call TRBJ1-4, with a possible D match to TRBD1 (5 bases). V lost 5 bases and J lost 9, with 10 bases in between. The CDR3 spans 12 residues. The CDR3: CASSLPDKKLFF. In nucleotides, the CDR3 is TGTGCCAGCAGTCTCCCGGACAAAAAACTGTTTTTT.

This clonotype was seen a few times. V and J are TRBV6-4 and TRBJ1-2, with D tentatively TRBD1 (5 bases). CDR3 length equals 14 residues. Trimming pared 4 bases from V and 5 bases from J, leaving 14 bases between. Germline V gene sequence: CDR1 MRHNA, CDR2 SNTAGT. CDR3 protein: CASSADGGWYGYTF. The CDR3 DNA follows: TGTGCCAGCAGTGCGGACGGGGGTTGGTATGGCTACACCTTC.

In its sample, this clonotype was seen many times. The chain carries TRBV12-3 or TRBV12-4 and TRBJ2-2, with 9 nucleotides matching TRBD2. V lost 5 bases and J lost 7; bases outside the gene matches: 17. The CDR3 consists of 18 residues. CDR3 nucleotide sequence: TGTGCCAGCAGTGCCGCGACTTTGCGGGGGGGCCTCGGCGGGGAGCTGTTTTTT. Translation: CASSAATLRGGLGGELFF.

This clonotype is labeled as medium-sized. J is TRBJ1-1 and V is TRBV4-1, with a tentative D call TRBD1 (5 bases). Germline V gene data show CDR1 as MGHRA and CDR2 as YSYEKL. V was clipped by 4 bases and J by 1 base, with 13 bases between them. The CDR3 is 15 residues long. The CDR3 bases are TGCGCCAGCAGCCTTATGGCACAGGAGAACACTGAAGCTTTCTTT. Its translation: CASSLMAQENTEAFF.

This clonotype has just a few counts. V and J are TRBV4-2 and TRBJ2-3; TRBD2 matches at 8 bases. The CDR3 consists of 16 residues. Trimming took 0 bases from V and 4 from J; bases not matched to a gene: 6. Germline V CDR1 and CDR2: LGHNA, YNFKEQ. The CDR3 region is CASSQDMSGGADTQYF. CDR3 sequence (DNA): TGTGCCAGCAGCCAAGATATGAGCGGGGGAGCAGATACGCAGTATTTT.

This chain uses TRBV7-2 with TRBJ2-3, with 12 bases aligning to TRBD2. This CDR3 contains 16 residues. V dropped 11 bases and J dropped 0; count of bases not matched to a gene: 9. Germline loops: CDR1 SGHTA, CDR2 FQGNSA. CDR3 bases: TGTGCCGGGCGACTAGCGGGGGAGAAAAGCACAGATACGCAGTATTTT. It is translated as CAGRLAGEKSTDTQYF.

About this clonotype: The junction differs from germline at one of its ends, possibly a read error. The chain employs TRBV7-9 and TRBJ1-6; D unresolved. Germline V gene lookup returns CDR1 SEHNR and CDR2 FQNEAQ (reference sequence). The CDR3 totals 16 residues. The CDR3 nucleotides are TGTGCCAGCAGCTTAGGGAGGATAGGGATGAATTCACCACTCCACTTT. It encodes CASSLGRIGMNSPLHF.

The chain links TRBV12-3 or TRBV12-4 to TRBJ2-7; 10 positions agree with TRBD1. This CDR3 has 14 residues. After removal of 2 bases from V and 5 bases from J, the junction contained 3 bases not matched to a gene. CDR3 loop: CASSLRDRGDEQYF. CDR3 nucleotide sequence: TGTGCCAGCAGTTTAAGGGACAGGGGAGACGAGCAGTACTTC.

This clonotype was observed a single time. The genes are TRBV5-5 and TRBJ2-5, with D possibly being TRBD2 (6 bases). Germline CDR1 SGHKS, CDR2 YYEKEE (reference sequence). Trimming removed 4 bases from V and 1 base from J, with 20 bases in between. This CDR3 spans 17 amino acids. Here the CDR3 DNA reads TGTGCCAGCAGCCCGATAGGGGAATTGACTAGCCAAGAGACCCAGTACTTC. Protein: CASSPIGELTSQETQYF.

The table lists this clonotype with many counts. The chain uses TRBV6-2 or TRBV6-3 and TRBJ2-5, with 9 bases aligning to TRBD2. The V and J ends lost 4 bases and 2 bases, in that order; junction bases with no gene match: 2. The CDR3 contains 14 residues. The germline gives CDR1 MNHEY, CDR2 SVGEGT. CDR3 region: CASSSAGGQETQYF. For the CDR3, the DNA is TGTGCCAGCAGTTCCGCGGGGGGGCAAGAGACCCAGTACTTC.

The chain recombines TRBV28 with TRBJ2-1; possibly TRBD2 for D (6 bases). The CDR3 covers 16 residues. With 1 base removed from V and 4 bases from J, the gap between germline ends came to 14 bases. From germline, CDR1 is MDHEN and CDR2 SYDVKM. This chain's CDR3 is CASSLSGWRGYNEQFF. The CDR3 DNA is TGTGCCAGCAGTTTATCCGGCTGGAGGGGATACAATGAGCAGTTCTTC.

This clonotype was recorded a few times. CDR3 in DNA: TGCAGCGTTAATGCACAGCCTAACATGAACACTGAAGCTTTCTTT. It yields the protein CSVNAQPNMNTEAFF. The chain links TRBV29-1 to TRBJ1-1; D remains ambiguous. From germline, CDR1 is SQVTM and CDR2 ANQGSEA. CDR3 length equals 15 residues. V gave up 5 bases and J gave up 0 bases, with 16 bases separating them. The full variable domain, with the rest looked up from reference TRBV29-1 and TRBJ1-1, is SAVISQKPSRDICQRGTSLTIQCQVDSQVTMMFWYRQQPGQSLTLIATANQGSEATYESGFVIDKFPISRPNLTFSTLTVSNMSPEDSSIYLCSVNAQPNMNTEAFFGQGTRLTVV.